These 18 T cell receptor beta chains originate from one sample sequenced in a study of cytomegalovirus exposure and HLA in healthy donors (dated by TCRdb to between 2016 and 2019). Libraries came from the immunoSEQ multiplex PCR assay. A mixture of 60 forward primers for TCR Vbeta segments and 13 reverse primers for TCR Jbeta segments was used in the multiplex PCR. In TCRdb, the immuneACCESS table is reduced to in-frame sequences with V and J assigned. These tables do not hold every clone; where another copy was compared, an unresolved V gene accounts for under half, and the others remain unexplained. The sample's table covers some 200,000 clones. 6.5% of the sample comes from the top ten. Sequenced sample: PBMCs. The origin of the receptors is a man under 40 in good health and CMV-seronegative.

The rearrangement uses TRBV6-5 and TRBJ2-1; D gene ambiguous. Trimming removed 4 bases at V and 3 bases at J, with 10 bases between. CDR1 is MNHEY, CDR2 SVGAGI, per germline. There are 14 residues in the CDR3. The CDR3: CASSLGTNYNEQFF. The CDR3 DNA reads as TGTGCCAGCAGTTTGGGCACCAACTACAATGAGCAGTTCTTC.

The CDR3 loop reads CASSLAPGTGASGTQYF. Written as DNA, the CDR3 is TGTGCCAGCAGCTTAGCCCCAGGGACAGGGGCATCCGGGACCCAGTACTTC. V and J are TRBV7-2 and TRBJ2-5, with 10 bases aligning to TRBD1. Unmatched junction bases numbered 11, after V lost 0 bases and J lost 7 bases. The CDR3 has 17 residues. CDR1 SGHTA and CDR2 FQGNSA come from the germline V gene. The full variable domain, its missing parts supplied by reference TRBV7-2 and TRBJ2-5, is GAGVSQSPSNKVTEKGKDVELRCDPISGHTALYWYRQSLGQGLEFLIYFQGNSAPDKSGLPSDRFSAERTGGSVSTLTIQRTQQEDSAVYLCASSLAPGTGASGTQYFGPGTRLLVL.

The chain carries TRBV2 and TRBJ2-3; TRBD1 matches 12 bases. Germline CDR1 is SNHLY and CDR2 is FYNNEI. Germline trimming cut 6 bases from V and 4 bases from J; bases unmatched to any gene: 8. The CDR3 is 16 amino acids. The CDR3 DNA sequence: TGTGCCAGCAGCGCCCCCGGGACAGGGGGCGCAGATACGCAGTATTTT. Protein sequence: CASSAPGTGGADTQYF.

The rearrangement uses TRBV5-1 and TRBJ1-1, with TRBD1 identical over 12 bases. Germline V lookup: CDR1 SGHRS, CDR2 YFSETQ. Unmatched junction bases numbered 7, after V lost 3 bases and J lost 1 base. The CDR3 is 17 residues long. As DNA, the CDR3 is TGCGCCAGCAGCTGGGGACAGGGGGCTAGAGGGAACACTGAAGCTTTCTTT. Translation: CASSWGQGARGNTEAFF.

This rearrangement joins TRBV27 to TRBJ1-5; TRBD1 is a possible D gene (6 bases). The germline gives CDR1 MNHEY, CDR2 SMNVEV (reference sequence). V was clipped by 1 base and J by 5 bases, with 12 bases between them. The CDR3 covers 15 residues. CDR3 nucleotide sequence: TGTGCCAGCAGTTTATTGCGGGGGGGGCATCAGCCCCAGCATTTT. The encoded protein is CASSLLRGGHQPQHF.

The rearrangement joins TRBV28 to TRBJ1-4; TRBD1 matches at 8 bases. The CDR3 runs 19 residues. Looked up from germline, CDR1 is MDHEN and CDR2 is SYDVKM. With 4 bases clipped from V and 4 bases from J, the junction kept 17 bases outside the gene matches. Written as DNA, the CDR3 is TGTGCCAGCAGTTCGGGGTGGGGCAGGGGGCAAGGAGGTAATGAAAAACTGTTTTTT. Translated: CASSSGWGRGQGGNEKLFF.

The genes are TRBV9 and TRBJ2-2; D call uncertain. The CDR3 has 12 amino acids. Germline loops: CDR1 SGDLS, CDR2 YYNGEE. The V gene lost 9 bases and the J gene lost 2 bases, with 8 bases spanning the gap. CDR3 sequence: CATGLNTGELFF. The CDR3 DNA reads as TGTGCCACCGGTCTAAACACCGGGGAGCTGTTTTTT.

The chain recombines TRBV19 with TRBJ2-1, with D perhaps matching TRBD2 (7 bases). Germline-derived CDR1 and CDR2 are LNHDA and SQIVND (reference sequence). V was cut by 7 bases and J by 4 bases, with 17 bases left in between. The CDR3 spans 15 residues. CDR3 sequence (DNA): TGTGCCAGTACCCGTGGGGGGGGGCGGTACAATGAGCAGTTCTTC. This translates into CASTRGGGRYNEQFF.

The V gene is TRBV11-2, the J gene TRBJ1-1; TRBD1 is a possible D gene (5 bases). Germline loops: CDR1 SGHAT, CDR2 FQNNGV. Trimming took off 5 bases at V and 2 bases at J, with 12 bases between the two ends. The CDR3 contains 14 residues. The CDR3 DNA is TGTGCCAGCAGCGTACAGGTTTTTAACACTGAAGCTTTCTTT. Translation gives CASSVQVFNTEAFF.

The CDR3 protein is CASDPGLANYNEQFF. DNA of the CDR3: TGTGCCAGTGACCCGGGACTAGCGAACTACAATGAGCAGTTCTTC. This chain joins TRBV19 and TRBJ2-1, with 10 bases identical to TRBD2. V gave up 8 bases and J gave up 3 bases; unmatched junction bases: 7. CDR1 is LNHDA, CDR2 SQIVND, per germline (reference sequence). This CDR3 is 15 amino acids long.

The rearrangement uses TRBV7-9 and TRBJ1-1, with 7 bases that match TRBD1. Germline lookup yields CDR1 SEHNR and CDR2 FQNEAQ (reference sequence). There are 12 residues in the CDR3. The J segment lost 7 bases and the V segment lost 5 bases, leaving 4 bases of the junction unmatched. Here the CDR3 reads CASSHDRDEAFF. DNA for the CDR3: TGTGCCAGCAGCCATGACAGGGATGAAGCTTTCTTT.

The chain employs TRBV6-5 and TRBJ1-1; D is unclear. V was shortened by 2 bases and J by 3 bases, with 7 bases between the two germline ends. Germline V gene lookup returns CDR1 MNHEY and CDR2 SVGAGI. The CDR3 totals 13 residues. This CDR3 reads CASSYGQDTEAFF. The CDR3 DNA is TGTGCCAGCAGTTACGGGCAGGACACTGAAGCTTTCTTT.

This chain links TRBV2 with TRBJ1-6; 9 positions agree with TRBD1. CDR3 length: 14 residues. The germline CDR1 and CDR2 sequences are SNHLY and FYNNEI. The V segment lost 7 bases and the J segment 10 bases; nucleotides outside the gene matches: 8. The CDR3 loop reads CASTSGQGRSPLHF. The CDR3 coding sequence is TGTGCCAGCACCTCGGGACAGGGACGATCACCCCTCCACTTT.

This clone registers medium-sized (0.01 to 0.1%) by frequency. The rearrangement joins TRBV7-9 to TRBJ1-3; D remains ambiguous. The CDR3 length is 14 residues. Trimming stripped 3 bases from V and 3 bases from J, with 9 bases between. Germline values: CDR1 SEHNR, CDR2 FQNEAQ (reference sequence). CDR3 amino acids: CASSLEYGGNTIYF. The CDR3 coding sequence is TGTGCCAGCAGCTTGGAGTACGGTGGAAACACCATATATTTT.

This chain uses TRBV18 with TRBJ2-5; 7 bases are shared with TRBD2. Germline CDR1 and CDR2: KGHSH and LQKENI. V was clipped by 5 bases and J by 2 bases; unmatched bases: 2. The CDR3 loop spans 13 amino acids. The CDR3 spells CASSSGLQETQYF. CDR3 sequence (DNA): TGTGCCAGCTCATCGGGACTACAAGAGACCCAGTACTTC.

This CDR3 is CSVGTDLYEQYF. The CDR3 nucleotides are TGCAGCGTTGGGACAGACCTCTACGAGCAGTACTTC. The rearrangement links TRBV29-1 to TRBJ2-7, with D tentatively TRBD1 (6 bases). V gave up 4 bases and J gave up 3 bases, with 10 bases separating them. The germline CDR1 and CDR2 sequences are SQVTM and ANQGSEA. The CDR3 covers 12 residues.

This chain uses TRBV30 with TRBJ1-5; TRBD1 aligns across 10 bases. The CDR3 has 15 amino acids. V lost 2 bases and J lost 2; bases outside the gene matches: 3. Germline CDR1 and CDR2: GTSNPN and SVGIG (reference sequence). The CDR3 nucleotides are TGTGCCTGGAGTCCAGGGACAGGGGGCAATCAGCCCCAGCATTTT. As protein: CAWSPGTGGNQPQHF. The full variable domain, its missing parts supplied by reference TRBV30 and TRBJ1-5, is SQTIHQWPATLVQPVGSPLSLECTVEGTSNPNLYWYRQAAGRGLQLLFYSVGIGQISSEVPQNLSASRPQDRQFILSSKKLLLSDSGFYLCAWSPGTGGNQPQHFGDGTRLSIL.

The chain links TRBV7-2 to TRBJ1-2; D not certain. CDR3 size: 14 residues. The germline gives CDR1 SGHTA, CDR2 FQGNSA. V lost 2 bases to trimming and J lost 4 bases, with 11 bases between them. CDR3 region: CASSLQDLSYGYTF. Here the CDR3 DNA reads TGTGCCAGCAGCTTACAGGATTTAAGCTATGGCTACACCTTC.